These 9 T cell receptor beta chains were all obtained from the same sample, sequenced in a study of cytomegalovirus exposure and HLA in healthy donors. The PCR ran on 60 Vbeta and 13 Jbeta primers. The method was immunoSEQ multiplex PCR; TCRdb's version includes in-frame clones alone and lacks a portion of them. The sample includes approximately 220,000 clones, roughly four fifths of them seen just once. The source material was PBMCs. The receptors were sampled from a girl aged 2 to 10 in good health and CMV-seronegative.

V usage is TRBV19 and J usage is TRBJ1-2; TRBD1 is a possible D gene (6 bases). This CDR3 has 12 amino acids. V lost 8 bases and J lost 3, with 10 bases in between. Germline loops: CDR1 LNHDA, CDR2 SQIVND (reference sequence). The chain's CDR3 is CASSRGDYGYTF. As DNA, the CDR3 is TGTGCCAGTTCCAGGGGCGACTATGGCTACACCTTC.

The rearrangement links TRBV28 to TRBJ2-7; no clear D. Germline CDR1 MDHEN, CDR2 SYDVKM. V lost 4 bases to trimming and J lost 2 bases, with 3 bases between them. The CDR3 is 11 amino acids. The CDR3 sequence is CASSSAYEQYF. CDR3 nucleotide sequence: TGTGCCAGCAGTTCCGCCTACGAGCAGTACTTC.

This rearrangement joins TRBV19 to TRBJ2-1, with D unclear. In germline, CDR1 is LNHDA, CDR2 SQIVND (reference sequence). Deletions cut 8 bases from V and 5 bases from J, with 13 bases between. The CDR3 length is 13 residues. The CDR3 DNA sequence: TGTGCCAGTTACAGTCCACCGGACAATGAGCAGTTCTTC. It yields the protein CASYSPPDNEQFF.

The gene calls are TRBV9 and TRBJ1-3; 7 nucleotides match TRBD1. In germline, CDR1 is SGDLS, CDR2 YYNGEE. This CDR3 spans 15 amino acids. V shed 4 bases and J 4 bases; nucleotides not matched to a gene: 8. The chain's CDR3 is CASSTGELVGNTIYF. CDR3 sequence (DNA): TGTGCCAGCAGCACAGGGGAACTTGTAGGAAACACCATATATTTT. Full variable domain (rest looked up from reference TRBV9 and TRBJ1-3): DSGVTQTPKHLITATGQRVTLRCSPRSGDLSVYWYQQSLDQGLQFLIQYYNGEERAKGNILERFSAQQFPDLHSELNLSSLELGDSALYFCASSTGELVGNTIYFGEGSWLTVV.

This CDR3 reads CASSMGGLKDEKLFF. The CDR3 coding sequence is TGTGCCAGTAGTATGGGCGGGCTGAAGGATGAAAAACTGTTTTTT. The chain recombines TRBV19 with TRBJ1-4; D ambiguous. Between the trimmed V and J ends, which lost 3 bases and 6 bases, there was a span of 14 bases. Germline V CDR1 and CDR2: LNHDA, SQIVND (reference sequence). This CDR3 is built from 15 residues.

The rearrangement joins TRBV5-1 to TRBJ1-3; 8 bases match TRBD1. V lost 4 bases and J lost 4; bases outside the gene matches: 7. This CDR3 comprises 15 residues. Germline V gene data show CDR1 as SGHRS and CDR2 as YFSETQ. CDR3 residues: CASSPRTGRGNTIYF. The CDR3 coding sequence is TGCGCCAGCAGCCCTCGGACAGGGAGAGGAAACACCATATATTTT. Based on the CDR3 plus reference TRBV5-1 and TRBJ1-3, the full variable domain is KAGVTQTPRYLIKTRGQQVTLSCSPISGHRSVSWYQQTPGQGLQFLFEYFSETQRNKGNFPGRFSGRQFSNSRSEMNVSTLELGDSALYLCASSPRTGRGNTIYFGEGSWLTVV.

The chain carries TRBV5-6 and TRBJ1-1; D is ambiguous. The CDR3 has 12 amino acids. Germline values: CDR1 SGHDT, CDR2 YYEEEE. Trimming cost V 6 bases and J 0 bases, with 6 bases left between them. In DNA form, the CDR3 reads TGTGCCAGCAACCAGATGAACACTGAAGCTTTCTTT. This gives the protein CASNQMNTEAFF. The entire variable domain, with the rest obtained from reference TRBV5-6 and TRBJ1-1, is as follows: DAGVTQSPTHLIKTRGQQVTLRCSPKSGHDTVSWYQQALGQGPQFIFQYYEEEERQRGNFPDRFSGHQFPNYSSELNVNALLLGDSALYLCASNQMNTEAFFGQGTRLTVV.

This clone turned up a few times. The chain uses TRBV2 and TRBJ2-5; unclear D gene. The V end was cut by 3 bases, the J end by 3 bases, with 5 bases between. Germline V lookup: CDR1 SNHLY, CDR2 FYNNEI. CDR3 length: 12 amino acids. CDR3 residues: CASSESEETQYF. The CDR3 region has the DNA TGTGCCAGCAGTGAGTCGGAAGAGACCCAGTACTTC.

This CDR3 is CASTDTALAEAFF. In DNA, the CDR3 is TGTGCCAGCACCGACACAGCCTTGGCTGAAGCTTTCTTT. The chain carries TRBV5-4 and TRBJ1-1; D uncertain. Trimming pared 6 bases from V and 6 bases from J, leaving 15 bases between. The length of the CDR3 is 13 residues. Germline CDR1 and CDR2: SGHNT and YYREEE (reference sequence).